This T cell receptor (beta chain) is from a study of blood T cells in healthy people across ages. Regarding the study as a whole: Strong correlation existed between TCR beta diversity and naive T cell percentage. Because donor CMV status was unknown, expanded clonotype changes were possibly confounded.

The CDR3 runs to 15 residues. V dropped 0 bases and J dropped 3 bases, with 10 bases sitting between them. Germline values: CDR1 SGHDT, CDR2 YYEEEE. In this sample, this clonotype turned up a few times. Its matching antigen is unknown. Samples each had at least 5.5 micrograms of total RNA extracted. Then a second PCR, running roughly 7 to 11 cycles, was carried out with a sample-barcoded 5' primer and a J-beta primer mix. The template-switch adaptor was a 5' adaptor with 12 random nucleotides. It tagged each cDNA molecule. One entry per CDR3 protein results from TCRdb running MiXCR on the 5' RACE reads. In the table there are over 750,000 distinct CDR3 sequences, around 25% of which are singletons. In addition, the sample was reused for a study of T cells of mothers and their children.

The sequence was collected from a boy aged 5-17 years in good health. The chain uses TRBV5-6 and TRBJ1-5, with TRBD1 as a possible D gene (6 bases). What was sequenced was blood. For the CDR3, the DNA is TGTGCCAGCAGCTTGGGGACAGCAGTCAATCAGCCCCAGCATTTT. The encoded protein is CASSLGTAVNQPQHF.